A selection of T cell receptor beta chains follows, all from one sample in a study of T cell responses to AZD1222 COVID-19 vaccine. The protocol was immunoSEQ multiplex PCR, while the TCRdb copy is restricted to in-frame clones and leaves out a portion. The sample lists about 110,000 clones; around 94% were seen once. The specimen comprised peripheral blood, sampled on day 0 of AZD1222 vaccination. These receptors all stem from an adult in good health. CDR3s include the opening cysteine and the closing phenylalanine or tryptophan. The order of the fields is J gene, D gene, V gene, CDR3 length, CDR3 protein, CDR3 DNA. D genes are given only for firm matches.

>TRBJ1-2|-|TRBV19|13
CASSIRLNYGYTF
TGTGCCAGTAGTATTCGGCTTAACTATGGCTACACCTTC
>TRBJ1-5|-|TRBV5-1|14
CASSYQEGGQPQHF
TGCGCCAGCAGCTACCAGGAGGGTGGGCAGCCCCAGCATTTT
>TRBJ2-7|TRBD2|TRBV6-2/TRBV6-3|15
CASSYGQREPYEQYF
TGTGCCAGCAGTTACGGCCAGCGGGAGCCCTACGAGCAGTACTTC
>TRBJ1-4|-|TRBV5-1|13
CASRNRESEKLFF
TGCGCCAGCAGAAACAGGGAGAGTGAAAAACTGTTTTTT
>TRBJ1-2|TRBD1|TRBV19|16
CASSIGSGTGDYGYTF
TGTGCCAGTAGTATCGGCAGCGGGACAGGAGACTATGGCTACACCTTC
>TRBJ2-5|TRBD1|TRBV6-6|16
CASKQFRDSPQETQYF
TGTGCCAGCAAACAATTCCGGGACAGCCCTCAAGAGACCCAGTACTTC
>TRBJ2-7|TRBD1|TRBV2|13
CASSPQGTGEQYF
TGTGCCAGCAGTCCACAAGGGACAGGAGAGCAGTACTTC
>TRBJ2-2|-|TRBV19|15
CASRPGRLNTGELFF
TGTGCCAGTCGTCCGGGGAGATTGAACACCGGGGAGCTGTTTTTT
>TRBJ2-1|-|TRBV7-2|16
CASSSVVFGIYNEQFF
TGTGCCAGCAGCTCCGTGGTTTTTGGGATTTACAATGAGCAGTTCTTC
>TRBJ1-2|TRBD1|TRBV18|14
CASSPGTANYGYTF
TGTGCCAGCTCACCCGGGACAGCTAACTATGGCTACACCTTC
>TRBJ2-5|-|TRBV5-6|13
CASSLAGRETQYF
TGTGCCAGCAGCTTGGCAGGGAGGGAGACCCAGTACTTC
>TRBJ1-6|TRBD1|TRBV5-5|14
CASSFGQGNSPLHF
TGTGCCAGCAGCTTTGGACAGGGAAACTCACCCCTCCACTTT
>TRBJ2-1|-|TRBV3-1/TRBV3-2|15
CASSHSQKAYNEQFF
TGTGCCAGCAGCCATAGTCAGAAGGCCTACAATGAGCAGTTCTTC
>TRBJ1-2|-|TRBV12-3/TRBV12-4|12
CASSPARGGYTF
TGTGCCAGCAGTCCAGCCCGCGGAGGCTACACCTTC
>TRBJ1-1|-|TRBV5-1|14
CASSLGLVNTEAFF
TGCGCCAGCAGCTTGGGACTGGTGAACACTGAAGCTTTCTTT
>TRBJ1-2|-|TRBV5-1|13
CASSFSIPYGYTF
TGCGCCAGCAGCTTCTCGATTCCCTATGGCTACACCTTC
>TRBJ2-3|TRBD2|TRBV27|14
CVSIARGVADTQYF
TGTGTCAGCATCGCCCGGGGGGTCGCAGATACGCAGTATTTT